These 29 T cell receptor beta chains were sequenced from one sample in a study of cytomegalovirus exposure and HLA in healthy donors. Sequencing used immunoSEQ multiplex PCR; TCRdb keeps in-frame clones, though not all of them. The table has about 50,000 clones, approximately 92% seen once. Sequenced: PBMCs. These receptors all stem from a man in his late teens or twenties in good health and CMV-seronegative.

The chain recombines TRBV7-9 with TRBJ1-1; the D gene is possibly TRBD1 (5 bases). Trimming removed 2 bases at V and 6 bases at J, with 13 bases between. The CDR3 length is 14 residues. CDR1 is SEHNR, CDR2 FQNEAQ, per germline (reference sequence). The CDR3 protein is CASSLWGREAEAFF. CDR3 bases: TGTGCCAGCAGCTTATGGGGCAGGGAGGCTGAAGCTTTCTTT.

V is TRBV18 and J is TRBJ2-2, with 9 bases identical to TRBD2. CDR3 length equals 16 residues. J was trimmed by 2 bases and V by 3 bases; bases with no gene match: 4. Per the germline V gene, CDR1 is KGHSH and CDR2 is LQKENI. Here the CDR3 reads CASSPDSGSNTGELFF. DNA of the CDR3: TGTGCCAGCTCACCCGATAGCGGGAGTAACACCGGGGAGCTGTTTTTT.

V gene TRBV19 combines with J gene TRBJ1-1; 9 nucleotides match TRBD1. The CDR3 has 14 residues. Per germline, CDR1 LNHDA and CDR2 SQIVND (reference sequence). With V trimmed by 4 bases and J by 8 bases, 8 bases remained unmatched. CDR3 region: CASSTWTGAGEAFF. CDR3 nucleotides: TGTGCCAGTAGTACCTGGACAGGGGCCGGGGAAGCTTTCTTT.

The chain carries TRBV9 and TRBJ1-3; TRBD1 aligns across 7 bases. The CDR3 length is 20 residues. V dropped 4 bases and J dropped 0; count of bases not matched to a gene: 19. Per the germline V gene, CDR1 is SGDLS and CDR2 is YYNGEE. DNA for the CDR3: TGTGCCAGCAGCCCTACTGACGCACCGGGACAGCTCTCCTCTGGAAACACCATATATTTT. As protein: CASSPTDAPGQLSSGNTIYF.

This rearrangement joins TRBV29-1 to TRBJ2-7; 7 positions match TRBD2. CDR1 and CDR2 (germline): SQVTM, ANQGSEA. Trimming at V came to 6 bases and at J to 6 bases, leaving 5 bases not matched to a gene. CDR3 length: 11 residues. The CDR3 here is CSVGTTSEQYF. The CDR3 nucleotides are TGCAGCGTCGGGACTACTTCCGAGCAGTACTTC.

This clone has only one observation. The gene calls are TRBV7-2 and TRBJ2-1, with no clear D. Trimming stripped 5 bases from V and 0 bases from J, with 11 bases between. This CDR3 is built from 15 residues. Germline V gene data show CDR1 as SGHTA and CDR2 as FQGNSA. CDR3 DNA sequence: TGTGCCAGCAGCCTGGCGGAGAGCTCCTACAATGAGCAGTTCTTC. Protein: CASSLAESSYNEQFF.

V usage is TRBV4-2 and J usage is TRBJ1-5; D perhaps matches TRBD1 (5 bases). This CDR3 is 14 amino acids long. Per germline, CDR1 LGHNA and CDR2 YNFKEQ. Trimming took off 0 bases at V and 11 bases at J, with 14 bases between the two ends. The chain's CDR3 is CASSQDLGGWSQHF. The CDR3 nucleotides read TGTGCCAGCAGCCAAGATTTGGGGGGATGGTCCCAGCATTTT.

The chain has TRBV18 and TRBJ2-3, with a weak D call TRBD1 (5 bases). CDR1 and CDR2 (germline): KGHSH, LQKENI. Trimming removed 8 bases at V and 6 bases at J, with 21 bases between. This CDR3 contains 15 residues. CDR3 DNA sequence: TGTGCCAGCCAACTCAGGGCGCGGTTTGTCGATACGCAGTATTTT. Amino acid sequence: CASQLRARFVDTQYF.

The chain couples TRBV7-2 to TRBJ2-7; TRBD2 matches at 7 bases. The CDR3 is 19 amino acids. J lost 5 bases, V lost 5 bases, and 24 bases had no gene match. CDR1 and CDR2 from the germline V gene are SGHTA and FQGNSA. The DNA of the CDR3 is TGTGCCAGCAGCCCACATCAGGGTACTACAGCGGGATATAAAAACGAGCAGTACTTC. It encodes CASSPHQGTTAGYKNEQYF. Supplemented by reference TRBV7-2 and TRBJ2-7, the full variable domain reads GAGVSQSPSNKVTEKGKDVELRCDPISGHTALYWYRQSLGQGLEFLIYFQGNSAPDKSGLPSDRFSAERTGGSVSTLTIQRTQQEDSAVYLCASSPHQGTTAGYKNEQYFGPGTRLTVT.

The chain links TRBV5-4 to TRBJ2-7, with 9 bases matching TRBD2. This CDR3 spans 16 amino acids. Germline-derived CDR1 and CDR2 are SGHNT and YYREEE (reference sequence). V shed 5 bases, J shed 4 bases, and the junction held 13 bases outside the gene matches. Here the CDR3 reads CASSPGVAGEGYEQYF. The DNA of the CDR3 is TGTGCCAGCAGTCCGGGGGTAGCGGGAGAGGGGTACGAGCAGTACTTC.

The V gene is TRBV21-1, the J gene TRBJ2-2; no DNA check was done on the table's D call, TRBD1. TRBV21-1 is described as a pseudogene. The CDR3 length is 20 residues. For the CDR3, the DNA is TGTGCACCGCGAGGGAATATTTCGGGACAGTCACCCACGAACACCGGGGAGCTGTTTTTT. This codes for CAPRGNISGQSPTNTGELFF.

The chain recombines TRBV11-2 with TRBJ2-5; 7 bases fit TRBD2. CDR3 length equals 15 residues. Germline loops: CDR1 SGHAT, CDR2 FQNNGV. The trim removed 1 base at V and 5 bases at J, leaving 7 bases unmatched. The CDR3 protein is CASSLATGGRETQYF. CDR3 nucleotide sequence: TGTGCCAGCAGCTTAGCCACGGGAGGCAGGGAGACCCAGTACTTC.

The chain carries TRBV15 and TRBJ1-2, with unresolved D. The V end was cut by 4 bases, the J end by 8 bases, with 8 bases between. In germline, CDR1 is LNHNV, CDR2 YYDKDF (reference sequence). The CDR3 covers 11 residues. CDR3 protein: CATSNTLGYTF. The CDR3, as DNA: TGTGCCACCAGCAATACTCTGGGCTACACCTTC.

V usage is TRBV9 and J usage is TRBJ2-4, with 16 bases aligning to TRBD2. The J segment lost 8 bases and the V segment lost 0 bases, leaving 8 bases of the junction unmatched. CDR3 length: 18 residues. CDR1 and CDR2 (germline): SGDLS, YYNGEE. The CDR3 loop reads CASSVAGTSGRATDIQYF. CDR3 DNA sequence: TGTGCCAGCAGCGTAGCCGGGACTAGCGGGAGGGCGACGGACATTCAGTACTTC.

The V and J genes are TRBV5-5 and TRBJ1-1; the D gene is possibly TRBD1 (5 bases). This CDR3 contains 17 residues. Germline CDR1 reads SGHKS; CDR2 reads YYEKEE (reference sequence). Trimming stripped 4 bases from V and 3 bases from J, with 22 bases between. CDR3 in DNA: TGTGCCAGCAGCAACATGTTCGACAGCGATCGGGACACTGAAGCTTTCTTT. Protein sequence: CASSNMFDSDRDTEAFF.

This clone was picked up one time. The J gene is TRBJ2-7, the V gene TRBV5-4, with TRBD1 identical over 8 bases. The CDR3 runs to 15 residues. V shed 3 bases, J shed 2 bases, and the junction held 7 bases outside the gene matches. Germline CDR1 is SGHNT and CDR2 is YYREEE (reference sequence). Here the CDR3 DNA reads TGTGCCAGCAGCTATTCCGGGACAGGAACCTACGAGCAGTACTTC. Its translation: CASSYSGTGTYEQYF.

This chain uses TRBV9 with TRBJ2-1, with a tentative D call TRBD2 (5 bases). Trimming stripped 4 bases from V and 6 bases from J, with 17 bases between. The CDR3 contains 15 residues. CDR1 is SGDLS, CDR2 YYNGEE, per germline. The CDR3 nucleotides are TGTGCCAGCAGCCCTGGACTCTCAGTTAGCAATGAGCAGTTCTTC. Translating gives CASSPGLSVSNEQFF.

As to this clone: The limits of the CDR3 on the DNA are not certain, so only TCRdb's listed CDR3 is given. The J gene is TRBJ1-1, the V gene TRBV27. Germline loops: CDR1 MNHEY, CDR2 SMNVEV (reference sequence). The CDR3 is made up of 21 amino acids, end residues included. CDR3 protein: CASSTSVLRRGQNAAGTEAFF.

The V and J genes are TRBV28 and TRBJ1-2; 9 positions agree with TRBD1. The CDR3 consists of 15 residues. Germline lookup yields CDR1 MDHEN and CDR2 SYDVKM. Trimming removed 2 bases from V and 3 bases from J; junction bases left unmatched: 4. CDR3 sequence: CASSLPGQGDYGYTF. The CDR3 nucleotides are TGTGCCAGCAGTTTACCGGGACAGGGTGACTATGGCTACACCTTC.

The gene calls are TRBV7-9 and TRBJ2-7; TRBD2 aligns across 9 bases. Trimming cost V 6 bases and J 4 bases; bases outside gene matches: 7. Germline V CDR1 and CDR2: SEHNR, FQNEAQ (reference sequence). This CDR3 contains 14 residues. The CDR3 here is CASSPGLASYEQYF. The CDR3 coding sequence is TGTGCCAGCAGTCCGGGACTAGCATCGTACGAGCAGTACTTC.

The V and J genes are TRBV11-2 and TRBJ2-3, with D possibly TRBD2 on 5 matching bases. The CDR3 runs to 17 residues. The germline V and J ends were trimmed by 5 bases and 0 bases, with 18 bases remaining between them. The germline V gene has CDR1 SGHAT and CDR2 FQNNGV. CDR3 nucleotide sequence: TGTGCCAGCAGCGGAGGCCGGATTCGAACTAGCACAGATACGCAGTATTTT. Protein product: CASSGGRIRTSTDTQYF.

This clone was counted a single time. This chain's CDR3 is CASSAGTSGIRGEQFF. The CDR3 coding sequence is TGTGCCAGCAGTGCCGGGACTAGCGGGATTCGGGGTGAGCAGTTCTTC. The chain has TRBV27 and TRBJ2-1, with 13 bases identical to TRBD2. The germline CDR1 and CDR2 sequences are MNHEY and SMNVEV (reference sequence). J gave up 9 bases and V 5 bases, and 10 bases lay outside the gene matches. This CDR3 contains 16 residues.

The chain couples TRBV28 to TRBJ1-2; perhaps TRBD1 as D (5 bases). The V end was cut by 6 bases, the J end by 4 bases, with 33 bases between. CDR1 is MDHEN and CDR2 is SYDVKM in the germline V gene. The CDR3 has 20 amino acids. CDR3 nucleotides: TGTGCCAGCAGCTTGCGACGAGCCGTGGGGCAAGCGGGTATTGGCTATGGCTACACCTTC. Its protein is CASSLRRAVGQAGIGYGYTF.

The chain uses TRBV6-5 and TRBJ2-3; unclear D gene. The CDR3 runs 15 residues. Per the germline V gene, CDR1 is MNHEY and CDR2 is SVGAGI. Deletions cut 5 bases from V and 9 bases from J, with 21 bases between. CDR3 in DNA: TGTGCCAGCAGTCGACCAGTAGATAGCCTCGTCACGCAGTATTTT. Residues: CASSRPVDSLVTQYF.

This clone was picked up a small number of times. The J gene is TRBJ2-1, the V gene TRBV19; D not resolved. Trimming took 3 bases from V and 5 from J, leaving 5 bases between them. CDR3 size: 12 residues. Germline CDR1 and CDR2: LNHDA and SQIVND (reference sequence). The CDR3 DNA follows: TGTGCCAGTAGTATGTTAAACAATGAGCAGTTCTTC. Translation: CASSMLNNEQFF.

Sample share makes this clone medium-sized. This rearrangement joins TRBV13 to TRBJ2-1, with 13 bases matching TRBD2. The V gene's germline CDR1 is PRHDT and CDR2 FYEKMQ (reference sequence). Unmatched junction bases numbered 10, after V lost 5 bases and J lost 9 bases. This CDR3 spans 16 amino acids. The CDR3 region is CASSALTSGRAGEQFF. The CDR3, as DNA: TGTGCCAGCAGCGCCCTTACTAGCGGGAGGGCGGGTGAGCAGTTCTTC.

This rearrangement joins TRBV28 to TRBJ2-5, with 7 bases identical to TRBD2. CDR3 length: 14 amino acids. The J segment lost 5 bases and the V segment lost 6 bases, leaving 9 bases of the junction unmatched. CDR1 and CDR2 from the germline V gene are MDHEN and SYDVKM. CDR3 coding DNA: TGTGCCAGCAGGGATTTGAGGGGAGGGGAGACCCAGTACTTC. Translated, it gives CASRDLRGGETQYF. The variable domain in full, completed from reference TRBV28 and TRBJ2-5, reads DVKVTQSSRYLVKRTGEKVFLECVQDMDHENMFWYRQDPGLGLRLIYFSYDVKMKEKGDIPEGYSVSREKKERFSLILESASTNQTSMYLCASRDLRGGETQYFGPGTRLLVL.

CDR3 residues: CASSEQGLAVYEQYF. The CDR3 DNA is TGTGCCAGCAGTGAACAGGGACTAGCGGTCTACGAGCAGTACTTC. The chain recombines TRBV2 with TRBJ2-7, with TRBD2 matching 11 bases. Trimming cost V 2 bases and J 3 bases; bases outside gene matches: 3. Germline V gives CDR1 SNHLY, CDR2 FYNNEI. The CDR3 consists of 15 residues.

The CDR3 bases are TGTGCCAGCAGCCCCCTGTTGAGGAGCACAGATACGCAGTATTTT. This translates into CASSPLLRSTDTQYF. This chain joins TRBV9 and TRBJ2-3; no firm D call. The CDR3 length is 15 residues. Germline loops: CDR1 SGDLS, CDR2 YYNGEE. The V gene lost 4 bases and the J gene lost 0 bases, with 12 bases spanning the gap.